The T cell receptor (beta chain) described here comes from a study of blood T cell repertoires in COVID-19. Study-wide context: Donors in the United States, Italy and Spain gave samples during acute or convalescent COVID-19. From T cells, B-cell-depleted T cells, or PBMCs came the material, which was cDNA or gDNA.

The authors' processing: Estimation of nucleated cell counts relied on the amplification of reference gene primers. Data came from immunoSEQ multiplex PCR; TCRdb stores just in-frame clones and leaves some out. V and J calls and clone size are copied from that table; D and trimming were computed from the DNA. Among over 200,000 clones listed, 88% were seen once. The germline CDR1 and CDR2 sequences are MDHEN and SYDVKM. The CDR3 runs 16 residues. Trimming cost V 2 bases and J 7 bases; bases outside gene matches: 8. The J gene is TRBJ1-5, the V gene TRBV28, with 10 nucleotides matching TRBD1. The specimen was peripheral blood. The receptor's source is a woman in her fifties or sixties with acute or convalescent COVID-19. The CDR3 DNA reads TGTGCCAGCAGTTTAAGGGTGACAGGGGGCGTCCAGCCCCAGCATTTT. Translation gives CASSLRVTGGVQPQHF. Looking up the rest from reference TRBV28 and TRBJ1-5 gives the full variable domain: DVKVTQSSRYLVKRTGEKVFLECVQDMDHENMFWYRQDPGLGLRLIYFSYDVKMKEKGDIPEGYSVSREKKERFSLILESASTNQTSMYLCASSLRVTGGVQPQHFGDGTRLSIL.